This T cell receptor beta chain is from a study of OX40 agonist ivuxolimab in advanced cancers. Study overall: The patients received ivuxolimab by intravenous route every 2 weeks at 0.01 to 10 mg/kg. General study findings and limits: Some nonresponders additionally presented with little normalized T-cell clonal expansion.

This table comes from immunoSEQ multiplex PCR, and its TCRdb copy is limited to in-frame clones, with some not included. The sample yields approximately 70,000 clones, 77% seen once. The CDR3 has 16 amino acids. Germline assignment: CDR1 LNHDA and CDR2 SQIVND (reference sequence). V dropped 5 bases and J dropped 3; count of bases not matched to a gene: 6. This clone is a singleton in its sample. Its antigen is not known. This receptor was taken from an adult with an advanced solid tumor such as melanoma, head and neck, liver or kidney cancer. The sequencing used CD4+ or CD8+ T cells sorted from blood, collected in a trial of the OX40 agonist ivuxolimab. This chain connects TRBV19 to TRBJ2-3; 12 nucleotides line up with TRBD2. The CDR3 loop is CASSVTSGGMTDTQYF. CDR3 bases: TGTGCCAGTAGTGTGACTAGCGGGGGTATGACAGATACGCAGTATTTT.